The 12 T cell receptor beta chains below come from one sample, sequenced in a study of early T cells in non-severe SARS-CoV-2 infection. TCRdb passed the 5' RACE reads through MiXCR, listing each CDR3 protein once. The sample includes around 99,000 distinct CDR3 sequences, 11% seen only once; the top ten take 6.5% to 8%. The sequenced material came from whole blood. The receptors derive from an adult who was a healthcare worker with PCR-confirmed SARS-CoV-2 infection or an uninfected control (not recorded which).

The V gene is TRBV10-2, the J gene TRBJ2-3, with D possibly TRBD1 on 5 matching bases. The CDR3 runs 12 residues. Deletions cut 8 bases from V and 1 base from J, with 7 bases between. Germline V lookup: CDR1 WSHSY, CDR2 SAAADI. DNA for the CDR3: TGCGCCAGCGGGGCGGGCACAGATACGCAGTATTTT. Translating gives CASGAGTDTQYF.

This clonotype was counted a few times. The J gene is TRBJ2-3, the V gene TRBV27; 9 bases fit TRBD1. There are 13 residues in the CDR3. V shed 9 bases, J shed 5 bases, and the junction held 6 bases outside the gene matches. In germline, CDR1 is MNHEY, CDR2 SMNVEV (reference sequence). In nucleotides, the CDR3 is TGTGCCAGACAACAGGGGGCGCAAGATACGCAGTATTTT. This encodes CARQQGAQDTQYF.

The table lists this clonotype with a few counts. This chain connects TRBV7-2 to TRBJ2-5; TRBD2 is a possible D gene (6 bases). The V gene lost 5 bases and the J gene lost 7 bases, with 20 bases spanning the gap. CDR1 and CDR2 (germline): SGHTA, FQGNSA. CDR3 length: 15 amino acids. The chain's CDR3 is CASSIRSSDGGTQYF. In DNA form, the CDR3 reads TGTGCCAGCAGCATCCGATCTAGCGATGGGGGGACCCAGTACTTC.

The V and J genes are TRBV12-3 or TRBV12-4 and TRBJ2-2; D gene unclear. Trimming removed 10 bases at V and 1 base at J, with 10 bases between. CDR3 length equals 13 residues. The DNA for the CDR3 is TGTGCCAACCCGGACGGGAACACCGGGGAGCTGTTTTTT. Protein: CANPDGNTGELFF.

The chain joins TRBV12-3 or TRBV12-4 to TRBJ2-3; 11 nucleotides align to TRBD2. Trimming at V came to 3 bases and at J to 5 bases, leaving 7 bases not matched to a gene. This CDR3 contains 16 residues. CDR3 DNA sequence: TGTGCCAGCAGTTTCCCCCTAGCGGGAGGTATAGATACGCAGTATTTT. It encodes CASSFPLAGGIDTQYF.

This rearrangement joins TRBV7-9 to TRBJ1-2; 8 nucleotides match TRBD1. Germline trimming cut 4 bases from V and 8 bases from J; bases unmatched to any gene: 3. Germline lookup yields CDR1 SEHNR and CDR2 FQNEAQ (reference sequence). CDR3 length equals 12 residues. CDR3 region: CASSSSGGGYTF. The CDR3 nucleotides are TGTGCCAGCAGCTCTTCAGGGGGCGGCTACACCTTC.

Many counts were recorded for this clonotype. This chain uses TRBV20-1 with TRBJ2-5; 12 bases agree with TRBD2. Unmatched junction bases numbered 8, after V lost 5 bases and J lost 4 bases. Germline V gene sequence: CDR1 DFQATT, CDR2 SNEGSKA (reference sequence). The CDR3 runs 15 residues. The CDR3 sequence is CSAPPLAGGRETQYF. DNA of the CDR3: TGCAGTGCTCCACCGCTAGCGGGAGGGCGAGAGACCCAGTACTTC.

The chain has TRBV5-1 and TRBJ1-1, with D possibly being TRBD1 (5 bases). This CDR3 spans 16 amino acids. Germline CDR1 is SGHRS and CDR2 is YFSETQ. Trimming pared 0 bases from V and 0 bases from J, leaving 12 bases between. The DNA of the CDR3 is TGCGCCAGCAGCTTGGTTGGAGGGGCTATGAACACTGAAGCTTTCTTT. It translates to CASSLVGGAMNTEAFF.

This clonotype was observed many times. The chain is built from TRBV24-1 and TRBJ1-5, with D perhaps matching TRBD1 (5 bases). V shed 5 bases and J shed 0 bases, with 7 bases lying between them. Germline lookup yields CDR1 KGHDR and CDR2 SFDVKD. The CDR3 covers 14 residues. CDR3 amino acids: CATSGQNSNQPQHF. The CDR3, as DNA: TGTGCCACCAGTGGACAGAATAGCAATCAGCCCCAGCATTTT.

In its sample, this clonotype was seen a few times. The rearrangement uses TRBV28 and TRBJ2-5, with unresolved D. CDR3 length: 14 residues. Germline V gene lookup returns CDR1 MDHEN and CDR2 SYDVKM. V was clipped by 5 bases and J by 1 base, with 11 bases between them. The CDR3 bases are TGTGCCAGCAGTCCCCCGTCGCTCCAAGAGACCCAGTACTTC. Residues: CASSPPSLQETQYF.

In this sample, this clonotype turned up a few times. This chain connects TRBV6-1 to TRBJ2-7; D ambiguous. The CDR3 has 11 amino acids. Trimming pared 8 bases from V and 2 bases from J, leaving 7 bases between. Germline lookup yields CDR1 MNHNS and CDR2 SASEGT. In DNA form, the CDR3 reads TGTGCCAGCTGGTCCCCCTACGAGCAGTACTTC. Translated, it gives CASWSPYEQYF.

This clonotype showed up many times. The V call is TRBV29-1, the J call TRBJ2-5; 8 positions agree with TRBD2. Per germline, CDR1 SQVTM and CDR2 ANQGSEA. Trimming at V came to 5 bases and at J to 5 bases, leaving 10 bases not matched to a gene. The CDR3 has 14 residues. As DNA, the CDR3 is TGCAGCGTTAAACGGGAGGGCCGGGGGGAGACCCAGTACTTC. Protein sequence: CSVKREGRGETQYF.